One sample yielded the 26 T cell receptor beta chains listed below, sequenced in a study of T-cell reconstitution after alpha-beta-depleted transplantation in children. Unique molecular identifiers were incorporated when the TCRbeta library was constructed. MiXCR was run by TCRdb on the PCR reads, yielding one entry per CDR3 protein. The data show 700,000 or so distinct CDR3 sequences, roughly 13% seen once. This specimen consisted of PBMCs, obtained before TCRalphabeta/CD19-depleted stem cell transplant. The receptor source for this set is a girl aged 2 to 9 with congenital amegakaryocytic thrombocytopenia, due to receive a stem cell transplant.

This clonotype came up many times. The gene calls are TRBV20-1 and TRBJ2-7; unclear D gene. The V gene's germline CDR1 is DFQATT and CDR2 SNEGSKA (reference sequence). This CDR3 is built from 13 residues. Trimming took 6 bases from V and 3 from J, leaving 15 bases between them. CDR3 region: CSAALAIGYEQYF. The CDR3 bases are TGCAGTGCCGCCCTGGCGATCGGCTACGAGCAGTACTTC.

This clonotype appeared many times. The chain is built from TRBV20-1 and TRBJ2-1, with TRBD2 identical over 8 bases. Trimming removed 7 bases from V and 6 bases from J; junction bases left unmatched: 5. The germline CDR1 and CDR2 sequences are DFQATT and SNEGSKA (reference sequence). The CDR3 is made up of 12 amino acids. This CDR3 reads CSGGTRLNEQFF. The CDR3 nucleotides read TGCAGTGGAGGGACTAGACTCAATGAGCAGTTCTTC.

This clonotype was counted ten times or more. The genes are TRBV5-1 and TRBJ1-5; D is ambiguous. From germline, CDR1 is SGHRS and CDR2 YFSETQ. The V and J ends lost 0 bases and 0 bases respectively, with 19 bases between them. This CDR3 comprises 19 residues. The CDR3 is CASSLVGPYRTYSNQPQHF. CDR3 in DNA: TGCGCCAGCAGCTTGGTAGGTCCCTACCGGACCTATAGCAATCAGCCCCAGCATTTT.

The DNA for the CDR3 is TGTGCCAGCAGTTTCAAGATAGGGTCAGACCACGAGCAGTACTTC. As protein: CASSFKIGSDHEQYF. The chain employs TRBV12-3 or TRBV12-4 and TRBJ2-7; the D is unclear. V lost 3 bases and J 5 bases, leaving 17 bases between the germline ends. This CDR3 is built from 15 residues.

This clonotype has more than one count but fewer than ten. CDR3 DNA sequence: TGTGCCAGCAGCACTACTAGCGGGGGAAACATTCAGTACTTC. It translates to CASSTTSGGNIQYF. This chain links TRBV7-2 with TRBJ2-4; 11 positions match TRBD2. Unmatched junction bases numbered 3, after V lost 5 bases and J lost 6 bases. Germline CDR1 reads SGHTA; CDR2 reads FQGNSA. The CDR3 contains 14 residues.

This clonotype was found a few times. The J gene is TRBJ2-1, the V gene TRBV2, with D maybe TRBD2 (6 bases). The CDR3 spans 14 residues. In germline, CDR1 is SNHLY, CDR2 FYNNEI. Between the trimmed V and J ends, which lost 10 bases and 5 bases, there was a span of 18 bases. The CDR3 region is CATRLRRGNNEQFF. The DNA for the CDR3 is TGTGCCACCCGTCTCCGGCGGGGAAACAATGAGCAGTTCTTC.

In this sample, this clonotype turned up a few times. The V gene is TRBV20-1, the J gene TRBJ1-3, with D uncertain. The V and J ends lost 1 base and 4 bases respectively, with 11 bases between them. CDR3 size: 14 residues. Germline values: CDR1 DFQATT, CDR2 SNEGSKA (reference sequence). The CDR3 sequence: CSARGSGNGNTIYF. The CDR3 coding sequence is TGCAGTGCTAGAGGCTCGGGAAACGGAAACACCATATATTTT.

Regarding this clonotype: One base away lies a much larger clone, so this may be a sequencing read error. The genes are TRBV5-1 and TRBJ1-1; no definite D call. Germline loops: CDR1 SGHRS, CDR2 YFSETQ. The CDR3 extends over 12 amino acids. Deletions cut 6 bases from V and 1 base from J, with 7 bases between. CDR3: CASNVGNTEAFF. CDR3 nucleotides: TGCGCCAGCAATGTGGGGAACACTGAAGCTTTCTTT.

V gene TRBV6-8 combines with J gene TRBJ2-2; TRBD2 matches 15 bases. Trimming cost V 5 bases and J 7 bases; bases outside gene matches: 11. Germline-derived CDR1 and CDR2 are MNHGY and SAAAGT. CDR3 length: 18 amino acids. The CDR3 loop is CASSNPGLAGGHIGELFF. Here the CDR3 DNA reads TGTGCCAGCAGTAACCCGGGACTAGCGGGAGGACATATCGGGGAGCTGTTTTTT.

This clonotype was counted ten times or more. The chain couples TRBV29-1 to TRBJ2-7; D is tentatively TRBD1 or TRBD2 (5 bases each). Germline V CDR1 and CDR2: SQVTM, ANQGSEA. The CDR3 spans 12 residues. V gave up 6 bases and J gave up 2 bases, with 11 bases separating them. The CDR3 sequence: CSVGETAYEQYF. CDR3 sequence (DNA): TGCAGCGTGGGGGAGACAGCCTACGAGCAGTACTTC.

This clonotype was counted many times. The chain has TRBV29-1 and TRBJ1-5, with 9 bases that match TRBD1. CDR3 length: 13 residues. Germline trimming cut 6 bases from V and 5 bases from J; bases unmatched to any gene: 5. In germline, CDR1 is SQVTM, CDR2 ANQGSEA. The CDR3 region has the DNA TGCAGCGTGGCACAGGGGGCGGATCAGCCCCAGCATTTT. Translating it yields CSVAQGADQPQHF. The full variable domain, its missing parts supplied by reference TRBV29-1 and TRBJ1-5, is SAVISQKPSRDICQRGTSLTIQCQVDSQVTMMFWYRQQPGQSLTLIATANQGSEATYESGFVIDKFPISRPNLTFSTLTVSNMSPEDSSIYLCSVAQGADQPQHFGDGTRLSIL.

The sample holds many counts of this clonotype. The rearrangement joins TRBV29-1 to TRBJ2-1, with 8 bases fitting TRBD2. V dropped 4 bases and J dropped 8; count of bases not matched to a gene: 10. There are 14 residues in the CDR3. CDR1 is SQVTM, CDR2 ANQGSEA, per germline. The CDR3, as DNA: TGCAGCGTTGCCACTAGCGGAACCTGGGATGAGCAGTTCTTC. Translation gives CSVATSGTWDEQFF.

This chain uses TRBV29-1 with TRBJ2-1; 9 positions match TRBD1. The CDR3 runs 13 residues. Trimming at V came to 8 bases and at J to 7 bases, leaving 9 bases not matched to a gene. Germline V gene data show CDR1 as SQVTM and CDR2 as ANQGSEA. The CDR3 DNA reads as TGCAGCATTCCGGGACAGGGCAGGAATGAGCAGTTCTTC. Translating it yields CSIPGQGRNEQFF.

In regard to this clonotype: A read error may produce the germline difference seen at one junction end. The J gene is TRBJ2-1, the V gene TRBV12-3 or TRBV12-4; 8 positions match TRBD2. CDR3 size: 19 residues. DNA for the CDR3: TGTGCCAGCTGTTTAACTCCCCTTGGCGGGAGGCGACGGTACAATGAGCAGTTCTTC. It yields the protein CASCLTPLGGRRRYNEQFF.

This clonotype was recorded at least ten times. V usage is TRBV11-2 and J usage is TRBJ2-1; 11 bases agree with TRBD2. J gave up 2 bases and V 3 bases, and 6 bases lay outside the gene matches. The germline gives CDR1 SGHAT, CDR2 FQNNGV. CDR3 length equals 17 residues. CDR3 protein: CASSFSGLAEPYNEQFF. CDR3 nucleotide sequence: TGTGCCAGCAGCTTTTCGGGACTAGCGGAACCCTACAATGAGCAGTTCTTC.

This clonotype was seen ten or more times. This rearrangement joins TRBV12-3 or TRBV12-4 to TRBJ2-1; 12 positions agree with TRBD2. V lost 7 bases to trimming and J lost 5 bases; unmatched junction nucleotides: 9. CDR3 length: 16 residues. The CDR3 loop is CASTLRLAGVHNEQFF. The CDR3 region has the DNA TGTGCCAGCACCCTGCGACTAGCGGGAGTTCACAATGAGCAGTTCTTC.

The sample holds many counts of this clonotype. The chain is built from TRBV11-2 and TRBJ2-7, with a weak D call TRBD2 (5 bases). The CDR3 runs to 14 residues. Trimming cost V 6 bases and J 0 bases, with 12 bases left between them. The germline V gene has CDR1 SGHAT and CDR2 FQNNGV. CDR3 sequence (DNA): TGTGCCAGCAGTCCTGGACTGGGCTCCTACGAGCAGTACTTC. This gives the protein CASSPGLGSYEQYF.

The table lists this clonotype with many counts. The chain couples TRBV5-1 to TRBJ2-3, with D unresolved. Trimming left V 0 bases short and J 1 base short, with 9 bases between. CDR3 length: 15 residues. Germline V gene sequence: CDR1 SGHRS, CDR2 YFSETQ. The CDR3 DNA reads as TGCGCCAGCAGCTTGGCCACCCTGGGCACAGATACGCAGTATTTT. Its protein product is CASSLATLGTDTQYF.

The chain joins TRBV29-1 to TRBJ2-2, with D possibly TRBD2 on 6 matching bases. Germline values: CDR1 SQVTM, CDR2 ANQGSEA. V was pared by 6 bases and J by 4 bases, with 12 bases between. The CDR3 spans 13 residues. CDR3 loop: CSVRDSLTGELFF. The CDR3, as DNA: TGCAGCGTCCGGGACTCCCTCACCGGGGAGCTGTTTTTT.

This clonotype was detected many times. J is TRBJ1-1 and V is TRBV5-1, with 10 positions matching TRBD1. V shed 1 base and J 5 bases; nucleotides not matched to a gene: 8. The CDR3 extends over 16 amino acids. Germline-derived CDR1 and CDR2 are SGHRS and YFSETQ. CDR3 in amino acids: CASSLFRDRGRTEAFF. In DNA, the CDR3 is TGCGCCAGCAGCTTGTTTAGGGACAGGGGACGGACTGAAGCTTTCTTT.

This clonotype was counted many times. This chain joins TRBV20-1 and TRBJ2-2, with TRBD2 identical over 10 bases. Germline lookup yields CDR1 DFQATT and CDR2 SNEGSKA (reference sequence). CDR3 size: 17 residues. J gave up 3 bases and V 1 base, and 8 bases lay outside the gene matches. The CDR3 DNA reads TGCAGTGCTAGAGTATGGAGGCTAGCGGGAGACACCGGGGAGCTGTTTTTT. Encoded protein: CSARVWRLAGDTGELFF.

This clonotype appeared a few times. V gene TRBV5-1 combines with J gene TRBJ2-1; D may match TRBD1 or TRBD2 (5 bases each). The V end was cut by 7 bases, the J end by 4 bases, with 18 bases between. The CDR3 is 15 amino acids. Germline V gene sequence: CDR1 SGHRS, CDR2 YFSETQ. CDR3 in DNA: TGCGCCAGCTTTGGGGGAGAAGTGAGATACAATGAGCAGTTCTTC. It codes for CASFGGEVRYNEQFF.

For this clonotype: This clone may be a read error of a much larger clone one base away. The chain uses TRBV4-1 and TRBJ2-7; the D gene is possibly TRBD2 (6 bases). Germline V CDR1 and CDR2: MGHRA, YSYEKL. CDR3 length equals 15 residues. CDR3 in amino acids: CASSQDPSDSYEQSF. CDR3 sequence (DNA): TGCGCCAGCAGCCAAGACCCTAGCGACTCCTACGAGCAGTCCTTC.

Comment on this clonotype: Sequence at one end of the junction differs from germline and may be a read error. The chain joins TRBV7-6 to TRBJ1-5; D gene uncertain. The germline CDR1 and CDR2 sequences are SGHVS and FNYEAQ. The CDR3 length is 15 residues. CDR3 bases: TGTGCCGGCAGCTTAGGCGTTGGTAAGGTTCAGCCCCAGCATTTT. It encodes CAGSLGVGKVQPQHF.

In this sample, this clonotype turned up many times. The CDR3 region has the DNA TGTGCCACCAGCAGAGATCGTCTAGCGGGAGGCAATGAGCAGTTCTTC. It translates to CATSRDRLAGGNEQFF. This chain connects TRBV15 to TRBJ2-1, with 11 bases lining up with TRBD2. The CDR3 sequence is 16 residues long. Germline CDR1 and CDR2: LNHNV and YYDKDF (reference sequence). With V trimmed by 0 bases and J by 6 bases, 4 bases remained unmatched.

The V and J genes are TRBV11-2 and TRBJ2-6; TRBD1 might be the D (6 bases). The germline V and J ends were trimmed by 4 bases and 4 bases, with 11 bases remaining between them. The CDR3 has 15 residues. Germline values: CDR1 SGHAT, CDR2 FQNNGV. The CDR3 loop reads CASSYRVPGANVLTF. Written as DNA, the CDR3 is TGTGCCAGCAGCTACAGGGTCCCCGGGGCCAACGTCCTGACTTTC. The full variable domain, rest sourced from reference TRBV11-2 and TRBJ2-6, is EAGVAQSPRYKIIEKRQSVAFWCNPISGHATLYWYQQILGQGPKLLIQFQNNGVVDDSQLPKDRFSAERLKGVDSTLKIQPAKLEDSAVYLCASSYRVPGANVLTFGAGSRLTVL.